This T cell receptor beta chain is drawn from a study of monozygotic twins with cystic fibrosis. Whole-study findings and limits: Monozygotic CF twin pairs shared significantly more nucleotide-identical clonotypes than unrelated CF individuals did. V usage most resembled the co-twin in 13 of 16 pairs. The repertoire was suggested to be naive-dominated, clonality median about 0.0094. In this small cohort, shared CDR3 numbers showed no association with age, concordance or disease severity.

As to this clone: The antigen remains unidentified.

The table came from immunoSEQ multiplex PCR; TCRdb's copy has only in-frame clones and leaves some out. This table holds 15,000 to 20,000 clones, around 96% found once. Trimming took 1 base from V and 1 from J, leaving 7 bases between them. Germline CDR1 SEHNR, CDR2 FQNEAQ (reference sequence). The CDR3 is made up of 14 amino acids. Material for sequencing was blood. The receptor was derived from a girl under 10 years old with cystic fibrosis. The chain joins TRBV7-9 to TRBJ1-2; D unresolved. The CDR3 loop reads CASSLVGFNYGYTF. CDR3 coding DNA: TGTGCCAGCAGCTTAGTGGGGTTTAACTATGGCTACACCTTC.